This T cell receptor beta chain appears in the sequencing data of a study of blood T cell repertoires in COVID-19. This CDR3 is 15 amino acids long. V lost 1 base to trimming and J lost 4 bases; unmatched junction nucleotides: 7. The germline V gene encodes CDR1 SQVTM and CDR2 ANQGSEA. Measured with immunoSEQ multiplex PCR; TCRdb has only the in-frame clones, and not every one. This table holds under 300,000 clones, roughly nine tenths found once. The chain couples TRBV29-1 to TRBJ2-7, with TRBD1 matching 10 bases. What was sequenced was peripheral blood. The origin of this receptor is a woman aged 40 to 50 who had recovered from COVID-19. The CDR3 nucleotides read TGCAGCGTTGAAGTTCCGGGACAGGGGCGGTACGAGCAGTACTTC. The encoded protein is CSVEVPGQGRYEQYF.